The 28 T cell receptor beta chains given below trace back to one sample, sequenced in a study of T cells after yellow fever vaccination. TCRdb used MiXCR to reprocess the 5' RACE reads, holding one entry per CDR3 protein. Of 310,000 or so distinct CDR3 sequences in the sample, roughly 7% are singletons; the top ten hold 18%. The sample was PBMCs, taken 35 to 50 days after the first yellow fever vaccination. The receptor source for this set is a man aged 18 to 35 who received the YFV17D yellow fever vaccine.

There are a few counts of this clonotype. The chain joins TRBV6-1 to TRBJ1-1, with a weak D call TRBD1 (5 bases). CDR3 length: 13 residues. CDR1 and CDR2 (germline): MNHNS, SASEGT. V lost 11 bases and J 5 bases, leaving 18 bases between the germline ends. CDR3 amino acids: CASIAGWRTEAFF. CDR3 bases: TGTGCCTCGATCGCAGGGTGGAGAACTGAAGCTTTCTTT.

In its sample, this clonotype was seen a few times. The chain joins TRBV29-1 to TRBJ2-3; D possibly corresponds to TRBD2 (7 bases). This CDR3 is built from 15 residues. CDR1 is SQVTM, CDR2 ANQGSEA, per germline. V was clipped by 5 bases and J by 3 bases, with 18 bases between them. CDR3 DNA sequence: TGCAGCGTTAACCGAGGGGGGGCGGCGACAGATACGCAGTATTTT. Protein: CSVNRGGAATDTQYF.

This clonotype turned up a few times. The V and J genes are TRBV20-1 and TRBJ2-7, with D tentatively TRBD1 or TRBD2 (6 bases each). Germline CDR1 is DFQATT and CDR2 is SNEGSKA (reference sequence). V shed 1 base and J shed 0 bases, with 19 bases lying between them. This CDR3 comprises 17 residues. For the CDR3, the DNA is TGCAGTGCTAGAGTTTATGGGGGCGGGGCCCTCTCCTACGAGCAGTACTTC. Translated, it gives CSARVYGGGALSYEQYF.

This clonotype was found many times. V and J are TRBV7-3 and TRBJ2-5, with 8 bases lining up with TRBD1. There are 13 residues in the CDR3. Unmatched junction bases numbered 2, after V lost 3 bases and J lost 5 bases. In germline, CDR1 is SGHTA, CDR2 FQGTGA. CDR3 coding DNA: TGTGCCAGCAGCTTCACAGGGGGGGAGACCCAGTACTTC. Translated: CASSFTGGETQYF.

The table lists this clonotype with a few counts. This rearrangement joins TRBV24-1 to TRBJ2-1, with TRBD2 matching over 8 bases. CDR3 length equals 13 residues. CDR1 is KGHDR and CDR2 is SFDVKD in the germline V gene. Germline trimming cut 9 bases from V and 0 bases from J; bases unmatched to any gene: 0. The CDR3 DNA is TGTGCCACCGGGACTAGCTCCTACAATGAGCAGTTCTTC. This gives the protein CATGTSSYNEQFF.

This clonotype was seen a few times. The chain recombines TRBV27 with TRBJ1-3, with D maybe TRBD1 (5 bases). This CDR3 is built from 15 residues. Deletions cut 6 bases from V and 0 bases from J, with 12 bases between. From germline, CDR1 is MNHEY and CDR2 SMNVEV (reference sequence). CDR3 nucleotide sequence: TGTGCCAGCAGCCCCCTCGGGGCCTCTGGAAACACCATATATTTT. Protein sequence: CASSPLGASGNTIYF.

This clonotype was recorded at least ten times. The chain employs TRBV20-1 and TRBJ2-6; TRBD2 might be the D (6 bases). CDR3 size: 15 residues. Germline V lookup: CDR1 DFQATT, CDR2 SNEGSKA (reference sequence). The V end was cut by 6 bases, the J end by 0 bases, with 12 bases between. The CDR3 coding sequence is TGCAGTGCGCGGACGGGAGCCTCTGGGGCCAACGTCCTGACTTTC. It encodes CSARTGASGANVLTF.

In its sample, this clonotype was seen a few times. V and J are TRBV3-1 and TRBJ2-1, with D uncertain. Trimming shortened V by 0 bases and J by 8 bases, and 8 bases separated the two germline ends. Germline-derived CDR1 and CDR2 are LGHDT and YNNKEL (reference sequence). The CDR3 runs to 13 residues. The CDR3, as DNA: TGTGCCAGCAGCCAAGAGTCACAGTATGAGCAGTTCTTC. Its protein product is CASSQESQYEQFF.

This clonotype was counted many times. V usage is TRBV4-1 and J usage is TRBJ2-3, with 11 bases aligning to TRBD1. V trimming: 0 bases; J trimming: 1 base; junction bases outside the gene matches: 9. Germline V gene data show CDR1 as MGHRA and CDR2 as YSYEKL. The CDR3 spans 19 residues. The CDR3 sequence: CASSQEPGQGVIGTDTQYF. The DNA of the CDR3 is TGCGCCAGCAGCCAAGAGCCGGGACAGGGGGTTATTGGCACAGATACGCAGTATTTT.

The V call is TRBV25-1, the J call TRBJ2-1, with 9 bases aligning to TRBD2. The CDR3 contains 13 residues. The germline CDR1 and CDR2 sequences are MGHDK and SYGVNS. V lost 9 bases to trimming and J lost 2 bases; unmatched junction nucleotides: 2. Here the CDR3 DNA reads TGTGCCAGTAGACTAGCGGCCTACAATGAGCAGTTCTTC. Protein: CASRLAAYNEQFF.

This clonotype has ten or more counts. The V call is TRBV5-1, the J call TRBJ2-5, with 7 positions matching TRBD1. Germline-derived CDR1 and CDR2 are SGHRS and YFSETQ. This CDR3 is built from 14 residues. Unmatched junction bases numbered 4, after V lost 0 bases and J lost 5 bases. CDR3 loop: CASSLGGGAETQYF. The CDR3 nucleotides read TGCGCCAGCAGCTTGGGAGGGGGCGCGGAGACCCAGTACTTC. Looking up the rest from reference TRBV5-1 and TRBJ2-5 gives the full variable domain: KAGVTQTPRYLIKTRGQQVTLSCSPISGHRSVSWYQQTPGQGLQFLFEYFSETQRNKGNFPGRFSGRQFSNSRSEMNVSTLELGDSALYLCASSLGGGAETQYFGPGTRLLVL.

Only a few counts were recorded for this clonotype. The chain links TRBV20-1 to TRBJ2-5; D tentatively fits TRBD1 or TRBD2 (6 bases each). CDR3 length: 14 amino acids. V dropped 3 bases and J dropped 2 bases, with 13 bases sitting between them. Germline assignment: CDR1 DFQATT and CDR2 SNEGSKA (reference sequence). CDR3 nucleotides: TGCAGTGCTAGCGGGGGCCGGGGACAAGAGACCCAGTACTTC. Translated, it gives CSASGGRGQETQYF.

This clonotype was found many times. This chain connects TRBV25-1 to TRBJ2-2; tentative D call: TRBD2 (5 bases). V was cut by 6 bases and J by 1 base, with 9 bases left in between. The CDR3 is made up of 14 amino acids. Looked up from germline, CDR1 is MGHDK and CDR2 is SYGVNS. CDR3 region: CASRESGNTGELFF. The DNA of the CDR3 is TGTGCCAGCAGGGAGAGCGGGAACACCGGGGAGCTGTTTTTT.

This clonotype was counted between two and nine times. This chain uses TRBV6-5 with TRBJ1-6, with 7 nucleotides matching TRBD1. This CDR3 comprises 15 residues. After removal of 2 bases from V and 7 bases from J, the junction contained 5 bases not matched to a gene. CDR1 is MNHEY and CDR2 is SVGAGI in the germline V gene. The CDR3 bases are TGTGCCAGCAGTTACCACGGACAGGTGAATTCACCCCTCCACTTT. Its translation is CASSYHGQVNSPLHF.

This sequence joins TRBV6-4 and TRBJ2-2; D unresolved. Per the germline V gene, CDR1 is MRHNA and CDR2 is SNTAGT. This CDR3 region has 12 residues. V was cut by 0 bases and J by 6 bases, with 2 bases left in between. The DNA for the CDR3 is TGTGCCAGCAGTGACTCAGCCGGGGAGCTGTTTTTT. It encodes CASSDSAGELFF.

The chain has TRBV6-2 or TRBV6-3 and TRBJ2-1; 14 nucleotides align to TRBD2. Germline V lookup: CDR1 MNHEY, CDR2 SVGEGT. The CDR3 runs 20 residues. Germline trimming cut 2 bases from V and 0 bases from J; bases unmatched to any gene: 9. This CDR3 is CASSYATGTSGGRSYNEQFF. The CDR3 nucleotides are TGTGCCAGCAGTTACGCCACCGGGACTAGCGGGGGCCGCTCCTACAATGAGCAGTTCTTC.

A few counts support this clonotype. This chain links TRBV29-1 with TRBJ1-2; 7 bases line up with TRBD1. The CDR3 totals 14 residues. Germline V lookup: CDR1 SQVTM, CDR2 ANQGSEA. V trimming: 6 bases; J trimming: 5 bases; junction bases outside the gene matches: 12. CDR3 bases: TGCAGCGTCGCTACGACCGGGACAGCGTATGGCTACACCTTC. Amino acids: CSVATTGTAYGYTF.

This sequence joins TRBV6-1 and TRBJ2-1; the match to TRBD1 covers 10 bases. CDR1 is MNHNS, CDR2 SASEGT, per germline. J gave up 7 bases and V 11 bases, and 11 bases lay outside the gene matches. The length of the CDR3 is 14 residues. The CDR3 region has the DNA TGTGCCGCATGGGACAGGGGCACTGGGAATGAGCAGTTCTTC. Translated: CAAWDRGTGNEQFF.

This clonotype was counted only a few times. This chain joins TRBV20-1 and TRBJ1-2; D not certain. Germline V CDR1 and CDR2: DFQATT, SNEGSKA (reference sequence). The CDR3 has 12 amino acids. Trimming removed 3 bases at V and 9 bases at J, with 14 bases between. CDR3 protein: CSASWEATSYTF. The CDR3 nucleotides read TGCAGTGCTAGCTGGGAAGCGACAAGCTACACCTTC.

There are a few counts of this clonotype. The chain has TRBV12-3 or TRBV12-4 and TRBJ1-2; 7 positions match TRBD1. The trim removed 5 bases at V and 8 bases at J, leaving 17 bases unmatched. The CDR3 runs to 16 residues. CDR3 coding DNA: TGTGCCAGCAGTCCACTGTCTCAGGGGGTAGAATTCGGCTACACCTTC. Translating it yields CASSPLSQGVEFGYTF.

As for this clonotype: Its ends do not fully match the called genes, so a read error is possible. This chain joins TRBV12-3 or TRBV12-4 and TRBJ1-1; D call uncertain. The CDR3 runs to 15 residues. The CDR3 spells CASSPRTSLNTEAFF. Written as DNA, the CDR3 is TGTGCCAGCAGTCCGAGGACGTCCTTGAATACTGAAGCTTTCTTT.

This clonotype was observed a handful of times. The rearrangement links TRBV12-3 or TRBV12-4 to TRBJ2-1; D unresolved. Between the trimmed V and J ends, which lost 3 bases and 6 bases, there was a span of 9 bases. The CDR3 covers 13 residues. The CDR3 loop reads CASSLQIGNEQFF. The CDR3 coding sequence is TGTGCCAGCAGTTTGCAGATAGGCAATGAGCAGTTCTTC.

The rearrangement uses TRBV4-2 and TRBJ2-5; possible D gene TRBD2, 6 bases. V was cut by 1 base and J by 3 bases, with 12 bases left in between. Germline CDR1 is LGHNA and CDR2 is YNFKEQ. The CDR3 runs to 15 residues. Here the CDR3 DNA reads TGTGCCAGCAGCCAAGTATTAGCGGTGGAAGAGACCCAGTACTTC. Encoded protein: CASSQVLAVEETQYF.

The chain joins TRBV7-9 to TRBJ2-3; 8 bases agree with TRBD2. From germline, CDR1 is SEHNR and CDR2 FQNEAQ (reference sequence). The junction had 9 bases not matched to a gene; V was cut back by 5 bases and J by 2 bases. The CDR3 consists of 16 residues. The CDR3, as DNA: TGTGCCAGCAGCAACCGATTAGCGGGGAACACAGATACGCAGTATTTT. It translates to CASSNRLAGNTDTQYF.

This chain joins TRBV9 and TRBJ2-1; D perhaps matches TRBD2 (6 bases). Trimming removed 1 base from V and 0 bases from J, with 8 bases in between. In germline, CDR1 is SGDLS, CDR2 YYNGEE. The CDR3 runs to 15 residues. CDR3 nucleotide sequence: TGTGCCAGCAGCGTAACGGGGGTCTCCTACAATGAGCAGTTCTTC. Translation gives CASSVTGVSYNEQFF.

The chain joins TRBV7-2 to TRBJ1-1; no firm D call. Germline assignment: CDR1 SGHTA and CDR2 FQGNSA. This CDR3 spans 12 amino acids. Deletions cut 5 bases from V and 2 bases from J, with 6 bases between. CDR3 amino acids: CASSAYNTEAFF. CDR3 in DNA: TGTGCCAGCAGCGCATACAACACTGAAGCTTTCTTT.

This clonotype was found a few times. The genes are TRBV18 and TRBJ1-2; no clear D. The V end lost 1 base, the J end lost 2 bases, and 2 bases lay between the germline ends. Germline V gene data show CDR1 as KGHSH and CDR2 as LQKENI. The CDR3 runs to 12 residues. In DNA, the CDR3 is TGTGCCAGCTCACCACTGAACTATGGCTACACCTTC. Protein sequence: CASSPLNYGYTF.

The rearrangement uses TRBV5-1 and TRBJ2-7, with 9 positions matching TRBD1. V lost 6 bases to trimming and J lost 2 bases; unmatched junction nucleotides: 6. From germline, CDR1 is SGHRS and CDR2 YFSETQ. The CDR3 has 14 amino acids. CDR3 nucleotides: TGCGCCAGCATGAGCTGGACAGGGGCCTACGAGCAGTACTTC. It encodes CASMSWTGAYEQYF.